This T cell receptor beta chain comes out of a study of identical twins. Study-wide findings and caveats: Diverse VJ usage suggested most zero-insertion clonotypes were not invariant T cells.

Template switching added a universal primer site; cDNA carried unique molecular identifiers. TCRdb called the 5' RACE reads again in MiXCR, with one record for every CDR3 protein. The sample has 600,000 to 800,000 distinct CDR3 sequences, 21% seen once. A word on this clonotype: Its antigen is as yet unknown.

This same sample was also taken into another study, of T cells expressing NK-cell markers. That paper adds: The leading position in the CD3+CD56-NKG2C+ fraction of a handful of donors also went to these clonotypes. Clarity on HCMV specificity was lacking for the expanded NKG2C+ T cell clones.

Specimen: PBMCs. This clonotype was obtained from a young woman in good health.

The DNA for the CDR3 is TGCAGTGCCAGTGTAGCGGGAGGTACCTACGAGCAGTACTTC. Its translation is CSASVAGGTYEQYF. The chain is built from TRBV20-1 and TRBJ2-7, with TRBD2 matching 10 bases. The V gene end was trimmed by 6 bases and the J gene end by 2 bases; junction bases not matched to a gene: 7. From germline, CDR1 is DFQATT and CDR2 SNEGSKA (reference sequence). CDR3 length equals 14 residues.